The 14 T cell receptor beta chains below all came from one sample that was sequenced in a study of Graves' ophthalmopathy and Graves' hyperthyroidism. Using RNA transcripts, the TCR beta CDR3 regions were amplified. After a first-round RT-PCR with HTBI primers, a second-round multiplex PCR was run. MiXCR, run by TCRdb on the multiplex PCR reads, gives a single entry per CDR3 protein. The sample holds over 150,000 distinct CDR3 sequences, 30% to 45% seen once. The sample consisted of peripheral blood. The receptors were sampled from a woman aged 40 to 55 with Graves' ophthalmopathy.

This clonotype was counted between two and nine times. The chain couples TRBV28 to TRBJ1-1; 7 bases match TRBD1. Per the germline V gene, CDR1 is MDHEN and CDR2 is SYDVKM. The CDR3 is 14 amino acids. V trimming: 5 bases; J trimming: 4 bases; junction bases outside the gene matches: 7. The CDR3 DNA reads as TGTGCCAGCAGTCCACCGGGACAGACCACTGAAGCTTTCTTT. Its protein product is CASSPPGQTTEAFF. Drawing the rest from reference TRBV28 and TRBJ1-1, the complete variable domain is DVKVTQSSRYLVKRTGEKVFLECVQDMDHENMFWYRQDPGLGLRLIYFSYDVKMKEKGDIPEGYSVSREKKERFSLILESASTNQTSMYLCASSPPGQTTEAFFGQGTRLTVV.

V and J are TRBV6-1 and TRBJ2-5; D uncertain. Between the trimmed V and J ends, which lost 10 bases and 5 bases, there was a span of 11 bases. Germline V lookup: CDR1 MNHNS, CDR2 SASEGT. The CDR3 sequence is 11 residues long. CDR3 residues: CAIRQGETQYF. The DNA for the CDR3 is TGTGCCATCAGGCAAGGGGAGACCCAGTACTTC.

This chain joins TRBV19 and TRBJ1-6; D gene unclear. The CDR3 runs to 12 residues. V lost 3 bases to trimming and J lost 13 bases, with 10 bases between them. Per the germline V gene, CDR1 is LNHDA and CDR2 is SQIVND (reference sequence). CDR3 DNA: TGTGCCAGTAGTATCCCATTCTCTCCCCTCCACTTT. Translating it yields CASSIPFSPLHF.

V usage is TRBV6-4 and J usage is TRBJ2-3, with 9 bases lining up with TRBD2. The CDR3 length is 16 residues. With 0 bases clipped from V and 5 bases from J, the junction kept 6 bases outside the gene matches. Germline-derived CDR1 and CDR2 are MRHNA and SNTAGT. The CDR3 loop is CASSDSAGGPEDTQYF. CDR3 in DNA: TGTGCCAGCAGTGACTCGGCGGGGGGGCCCGAAGATACGCAGTATTTT.

This clonotype was counted ten times or more. This chain uses TRBV12-3 or TRBV12-4 with TRBJ1-6, with 7 bases identical to TRBD1. Trimming removed 5 bases from V and 5 bases from J; junction bases left unmatched: 9. The CDR3 is made up of 16 amino acids. The DNA of the CDR3 is TGTGCCAGCAGTCTTGACGCAGGGGGTAATAATTCACCCCTCCACTTT. Translated: CASSLDAGGNNSPLHF.

The sample holds many counts of this clonotype. The chain uses TRBV12-3 or TRBV12-4 and TRBJ1-2, with D perhaps TRBD1 (5 bases). The CDR3 length is 12 residues. Trimming took 5 bases from V and 4 from J, leaving 8 bases between them. The CDR3 DNA is TGTGCCAGCAGTCTAGGGGCCTATGGCTACACCTTC. Protein sequence: CASSLGAYGYTF.

This clonotype was picked up many times. The CDR3: CSAIGKETQYF. In DNA form, the CDR3 reads TGCAGTGCTATAGGGAAAGAGACCCAGTACTTC. The J gene is TRBJ2-5, the V gene TRBV20-1; D gene ambiguous. Between the trimmed V and J ends, which lost 4 bases and 3 bases, there was a span of 6 bases. This CDR3 has 11 amino acids. CDR1 and CDR2 (germline): DFQATT, SNEGSKA (reference sequence).

V is TRBV30 and J is TRBJ1-5; no clear D gene. The germline gives CDR1 GTSNPN, CDR2 SVGIG (reference sequence). The germline V and J ends were trimmed by 3 bases and 14 bases, with 14 bases remaining between them. CDR3 length: 11 amino acids. The CDR3 DNA sequence: TGTGCCTGGAGCGTTGGCGATTCTAAGCATTTT. It yields the protein CAWSVGDSKHF.

This clonotype showed up many times. This chain joins TRBV6-5 and TRBJ2-7, with a tentative D call TRBD1 (5 bases). V lost 7 bases to trimming and J lost 6 bases, with 16 bases between them. The CDR3 extends over 13 amino acids. In germline, CDR1 is MNHEY, CDR2 SVGAGI. The CDR3 is CASTPGRVAEQYF. In DNA, the CDR3 is TGTGCCAGCACTCCTGGCAGGGTAGCCGAGCAGTACTTC.

This clonotype was observed many times. This chain's CDR3 is CASSLRGSEAFF. The CDR3 coding sequence is TGTGCCAGCAGCTTAAGGGGGTCTGAAGCTTTCTTT. The rearrangement links TRBV7-9 to TRBJ1-1; D is possibly TRBD1 (6 bases). The germline V and J ends were trimmed by 2 bases and 6 bases, with 7 bases remaining between them. There are 12 residues in the CDR3. Germline lookup yields CDR1 SEHNR and CDR2 FQNEAQ (reference sequence). The whole variable domain, remainder taken from reference TRBV7-9 and TRBJ1-1, is DTGVSQNPRHKITKRGQNVTFRCDPISEHNRLYWYRQTLGQGPEFLTYFQNEAQLEKSRLLSDRFSAERPKGSFSTLEIQRTEQGDSAMYLCASSLRGSEAFFGQGTRLTVV.

The chain links TRBV12-3 or TRBV12-4 to TRBJ1-5; 10 bases are a match to TRBD1. Trimming took 5 bases from V and 4 from J; bases not matched to a gene: 5. This CDR3 is built from 15 residues. In DNA, the CDR3 is TGTGCCAGCAGTGGGGGACAGGGGCCTAATCAGCCCCAGCATTTT. Its protein product is CASSGGQGPNQPQHF.

This clonotype was seen ten or more times. V is TRBV7-2 and J is TRBJ2-7, with 8 bases matching TRBD1. This CDR3 has 14 residues. Trimming removed 5 bases from V and 6 bases from J; junction bases left unmatched: 9. From germline, CDR1 is SGHTA and CDR2 FQGNSA. The CDR3 region is CASSTGQGLVEQYF. CDR3 sequence (DNA): TGTGCCAGCAGCACCGGACAGGGTTTGGTCGAGCAGTACTTC.

This clonotype was observed many times. The rearrangement uses TRBV6-2 or TRBV6-3 and TRBJ2-7; the D is unclear. The V end was cut by 2 bases, the J end by 6 bases, with 8 bases between. The CDR3 consists of 12 residues. Germline loops: CDR1 MNHEY, CDR2 SVGEGT. Here the CDR3 DNA reads TGTGCCAGCAGTTACGGAATCGGCGAGCAGTACTTC. Translating gives CASSYGIGEQYF.

Many counts were recorded for this clonotype. The chain links TRBV6-5 to TRBJ2-2; TRBD2 agrees at 9 bases. The junction had 5 bases not matched to a gene; V was cut back by 7 bases and J by 2 bases. Germline CDR1 reads MNHEY; CDR2 reads SVGAGI. CDR3 length equals 15 residues. CDR3 in amino acids: CASTPAGGNTGELFF. The DNA for the CDR3 is TGTGCCAGCACGCCAGCGGGAGGAAACACCGGGGAGCTGTTTTTT.